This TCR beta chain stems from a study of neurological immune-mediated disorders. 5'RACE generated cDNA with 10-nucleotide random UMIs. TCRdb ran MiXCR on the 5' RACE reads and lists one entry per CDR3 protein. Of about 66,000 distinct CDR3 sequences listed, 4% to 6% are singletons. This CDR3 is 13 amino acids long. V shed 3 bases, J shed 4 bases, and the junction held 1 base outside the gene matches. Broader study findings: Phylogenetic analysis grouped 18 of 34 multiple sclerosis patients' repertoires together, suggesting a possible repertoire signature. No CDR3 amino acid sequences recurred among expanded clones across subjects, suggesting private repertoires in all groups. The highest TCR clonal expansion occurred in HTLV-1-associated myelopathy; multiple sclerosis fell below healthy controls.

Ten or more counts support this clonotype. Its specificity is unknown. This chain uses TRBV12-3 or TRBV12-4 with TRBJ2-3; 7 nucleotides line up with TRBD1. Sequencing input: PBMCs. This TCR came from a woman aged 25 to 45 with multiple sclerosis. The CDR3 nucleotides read TGTGCCAGCAGTTTCCAGGGGGCAGATACGCAGTATTTT. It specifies CASSFQGADTQYF.